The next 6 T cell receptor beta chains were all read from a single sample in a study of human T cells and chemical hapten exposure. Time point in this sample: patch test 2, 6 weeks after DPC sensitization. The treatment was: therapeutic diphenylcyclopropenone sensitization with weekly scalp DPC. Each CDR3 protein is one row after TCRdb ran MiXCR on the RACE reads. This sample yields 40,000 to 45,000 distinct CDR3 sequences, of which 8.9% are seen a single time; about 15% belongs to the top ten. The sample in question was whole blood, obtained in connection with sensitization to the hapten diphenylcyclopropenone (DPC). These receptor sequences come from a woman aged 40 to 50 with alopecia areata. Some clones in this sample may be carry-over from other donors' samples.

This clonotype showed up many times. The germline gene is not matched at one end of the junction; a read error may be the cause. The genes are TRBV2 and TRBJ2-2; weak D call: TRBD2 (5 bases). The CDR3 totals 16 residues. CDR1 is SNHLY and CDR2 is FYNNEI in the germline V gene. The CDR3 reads CASREDVGANTGELFF. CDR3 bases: TGTGCCAGCAGAGAAGACGTGGGAGCGAACACCGGGGAGCTGTTTTTT.

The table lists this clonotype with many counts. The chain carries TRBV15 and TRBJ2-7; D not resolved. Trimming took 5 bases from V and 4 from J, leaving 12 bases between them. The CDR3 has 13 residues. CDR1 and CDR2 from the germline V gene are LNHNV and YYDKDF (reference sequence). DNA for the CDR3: TGTGCCACCAGCGCCGTTAAGGGTTACGAGCAGTACTTC. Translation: CATSAVKGYEQYF.

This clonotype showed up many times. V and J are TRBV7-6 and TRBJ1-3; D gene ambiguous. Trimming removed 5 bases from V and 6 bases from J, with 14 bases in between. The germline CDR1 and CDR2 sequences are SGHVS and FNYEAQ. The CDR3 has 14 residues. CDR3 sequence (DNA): TGTGCCAGCAGCCCAAGGGTCGGAGAAAACACCATATATTTT. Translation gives CASSPRVGENTIYF.

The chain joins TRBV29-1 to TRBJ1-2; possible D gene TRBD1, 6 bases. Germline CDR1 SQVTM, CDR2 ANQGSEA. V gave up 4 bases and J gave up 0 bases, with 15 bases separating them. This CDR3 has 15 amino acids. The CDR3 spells CSVGDMHQANYGYTF. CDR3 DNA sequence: TGCAGCGTTGGGGACATGCACCAAGCTAACTATGGCTACACCTTC.

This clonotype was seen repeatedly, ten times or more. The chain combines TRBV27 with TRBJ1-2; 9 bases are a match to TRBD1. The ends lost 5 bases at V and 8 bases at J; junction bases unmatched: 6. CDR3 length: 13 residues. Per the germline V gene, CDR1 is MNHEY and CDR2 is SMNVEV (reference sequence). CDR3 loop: CASSQRTGEGYTF. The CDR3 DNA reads TGTGCCAGCAGTCAACGGACAGGGGAAGGCTACACCTTC.

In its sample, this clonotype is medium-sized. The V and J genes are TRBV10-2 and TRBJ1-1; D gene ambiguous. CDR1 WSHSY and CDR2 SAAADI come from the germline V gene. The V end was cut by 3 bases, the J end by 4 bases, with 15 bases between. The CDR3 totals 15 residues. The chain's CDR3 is CASSDPDGVGTEAFF. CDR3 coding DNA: TGCGCCAGCAGTGACCCCGACGGGGTTGGCACTGAAGCTTTCTTT.